The clone carrying this T cell receptor (beta chain) was recorded once. The CDR3 loop spans 13 amino acids. Trimming shortened V by 5 bases and J by 8 bases, and 13 bases separated the two germline ends. Germline values: CDR1 SEHNR, CDR2 FQNEAQ (reference sequence). The data are from a study of blood T cell repertoires in COVID-19. The overall study: From the United States, Italy and Spain came samples of acute and convalescent COVID-19.

Profiling relied on immunoSEQ multiplex PCR, and the TCRdb table lists in-frame clones only, not all of them. The sample lists some 190,000 clones; approximately 84% were seen once. The J gene is TRBJ1-5, the V gene TRBV7-9; D is ambiguous. The sample taken for sequencing was peripheral blood. The TCR was taken from a woman aged 70-85 years with active or convalescent COVID-19. In DNA form, the CDR3 reads TGTGCCAGCAGCCTCCTGGGAGTGGAGCCCCAGCATTTT. Protein: CASSLLGVEPQHF.